These 26 T cell receptor beta chains share one sample of origin, sequenced in a study of blood T cell repertoires in COVID-19. The method was immunoSEQ multiplex PCR; TCRdb's version includes in-frame clones alone and lacks a portion of them. Among hundreds of thousands of clones listed, over 75% were seen once. The sequencing input was peripheral blood. These receptors came from a man aged 45-60 years with COVID-19, enrolled during active disease.

The rearrangement links TRBV25-1 to TRBJ1-1, with 8 positions matching TRBD1. The V and J ends lost 6 bases and 5 bases, in that order; junction bases with no gene match: 5. Germline lookup yields CDR1 MGHDK and CDR2 SYGVNS. The CDR3 consists of 13 residues. The CDR3 DNA reads as TGTGCCAGCAGCAGACAGGGGAGGACTGAAGCTTTCTTT. It specifies CASSRQGRTEAFF.

V and J are TRBV7-3 and TRBJ1-6; D not certain. Germline V gene data show CDR1 as SGHTA and CDR2 as FQGTGA. The CDR3 covers 13 residues. V lost 1 base and J 10 bases, leaving 8 bases between the germline ends. The CDR3 sequence: CASSLSLGSPLHF. CDR3 nucleotide sequence: TGTGCCAGCAGCTTAAGTTTGGGCTCACCCCTCCACTTT. The full variable domain, with the rest looked up from reference TRBV7-3 and TRBJ1-6, is GAGVSQTPSNKVTEKGKYVELRCDPISGHTALYWYRQSLGQGPEFLIYFQGTGAADDSGLPNDRFFAVRPEGSVSTLKIQRTERGDSAVYLCASSLSLGSPLHFGNGTRLTVT.

The table lists this clone with a count of one. The chain couples TRBV5-1 to TRBJ1-1, with 8 bases that match TRBD1. The CDR3 runs 13 residues. V trimming: 4 bases; J trimming: 4 bases; junction bases outside the gene matches: 3. CDR1 and CDR2 (germline): SGHRS, YFSETQ. CDR3 DNA: TGCGCCAGCAGCGGACAGGGTACCACTGAAGCTTTCTTT. Translation: CASSGQGTTEAFF.

The rearrangement joins TRBV30 to TRBJ2-2; a possible D gene is TRBD2 (6 bases). Trimming removed 5 bases from V and 10 bases from J, with 23 bases in between. The CDR3 totals 15 residues. Germline assignment: CDR1 GTSNPN and CDR2 SVGIG (reference sequence). The CDR3 region is CAWAMGGTYPEELFF. For the CDR3, the DNA is TGTGCCTGGGCCATGGGGGGAACTTACCCCGAGGAGCTGTTTTTT.

V is TRBV7-8 and J is TRBJ1-2; D not certain. Germline V gives CDR1 SGHVS, CDR2 FQNEAQ. V was clipped by 0 bases and J by 4 bases, with 9 bases between them. The length of the CDR3 is 14 residues. The CDR3 sequence: CASSLANSLYGYTF. CDR3 sequence (DNA): TGTGCCAGCAGCTTAGCGAACAGTCTCTATGGCTACACCTTC.

V usage is TRBV7-9 and J usage is TRBJ2-1; weak D call: TRBD1 (5 bases). From germline, CDR1 is SEHNR and CDR2 FQNEAQ (reference sequence). CDR3 length equals 17 residues. V was cut by 1 base and J by 2 bases, with 15 bases left in between. CDR3 coding DNA: TGTGCCAGCAGCTTAGGGGGTTGGGGCTTGGCCTACAATGAGCAGTTCTTC. It encodes CASSLGGWGLAYNEQFF.

The V and J genes are TRBV19 and TRBJ2-5, with TRBD2 matching 13 bases. The germline V gene encodes CDR1 LNHDA and CDR2 SQIVND (reference sequence). Trimming cost V 5 bases and J 6 bases; bases outside gene matches: 6. The CDR3 spans 15 residues. DNA for the CDR3: TGTGCCAGTAGTCCGGGACTAGCGGGGACGAAGACCCAGTACTTC. It specifies CASSPGLAGTKTQYF.

The chain uses TRBV23-1 and TRBJ2-5; tentative D call: TRBD2 (6 bases). TRBV23-1 is labeled an ORF, and its function is uncertain. This CDR3 contains 14 residues. The ends were cut back, 9 bases at V and 2 bases at J, with 16 bases in the middle. The CDR3 DNA reads as TGCGCCAGAACCCTGGACGGGAGACAAGAGACCCAGTACTTC. This translates into CARTLDGRQETQYF.

This clone was observed once. The chain links TRBV19 to TRBJ2-1, with 11 bases that match TRBD2. The CDR3 runs to 15 residues. Trimming at V came to 11 bases and at J to 10 bases, leaving 16 bases not matched to a gene. Looked up from germline, CDR1 is LNHDA and CDR2 is SQIVND (reference sequence). The CDR3 nucleotides are TGTGCCGTGAGTTATTCGACTAGCGGGGACCACGAGCAGTTCTTC. It is translated as CAVSYSTSGDHEQFF.

The chain combines TRBV27 with TRBJ2-7; D perhaps matches TRBD2 (6 bases). Trimming left V 1 base short and J 5 bases short, with 18 bases between. There are 16 residues in the CDR3. CDR1 and CDR2 from the germline V gene are MNHEY and SMNVEV (reference sequence). CDR3 in amino acids: CASSLYWGRGLNEQYF. The CDR3 DNA follows: TGTGCCAGCAGTTTATATTGGGGACGGGGGTTAAACGAGCAGTACTTC.

This chain joins TRBV5-4 and TRBJ2-3; D gene uncertain. V shed 0 bases and J shed 6 bases, with 11 bases lying between them. This CDR3 contains 14 residues. Germline CDR1 reads SGHNT; CDR2 reads YYREEE (reference sequence). CDR3 protein: CASSLGPLRDTQYF. Written as DNA, the CDR3 is TGTGCCAGCAGCTTGGGACCCCTGAGGGATACGCAGTATTTT. Drawing the rest from reference TRBV5-4 and TRBJ2-3, the complete variable domain is ETGVTQSPTHLIKTRGQQVTLRCSSQSGHNTVSWYQQALGQGPQFIFQYYREEENGRGNFPPRFSGLQFPNYSSELNVNALELDDSALYLCASSLGPLRDTQYFGPGTRLTVL.

As concerns this clone: The identical CDR3 is also encoded by other nucleotide sequences in the sample. The chain uses TRBV9 and TRBJ1-6; 8 bases map to TRBD1. The ends lost 4 bases at V and 4 bases at J; junction bases unmatched: 7. Germline V gives CDR1 SGDLS, CDR2 YYNGEE. The CDR3 is 16 residues long. The DNA for the CDR3 is TGTGCCAGCAGCCCCCGGACAGGGTCGTATAATTCACCCCTCCACTTT. Translating gives CASSPRTGSYNSPLHF.

The chain has TRBV2 and TRBJ1-2, with 8 bases that match TRBD1. Germline V gene data show CDR1 as SNHLY and CDR2 as FYNNEI. V trimming: 4 bases; J trimming: 3 bases; junction bases outside the gene matches: 10. This CDR3 comprises 16 residues. The CDR3 DNA is TGTGCCAGCAGTGCAATTCAGGGGGCGCGGGACTATGGCTACACCTTC. Translation gives CASSAIQGARDYGYTF. The full variable domain, completed using reference TRBV2 and TRBJ1-2, is EPEVTQTPSHQVTQMGQEVILRCVPISNHLYFYWYRQILGQKVEFLVSFYNNEISEKSEIFDDQFSVERPDGSNFTLKIRSTKLEDSAMYFCASSAIQGARDYGYTFGSGTRLTVV.

The chain recombines TRBV12-3 or TRBV12-4 with TRBJ2-7; D may be TRBD1 (5 bases). There are 13 residues in the CDR3. V shed 6 bases and J shed 2 bases, with 11 bases lying between them. The CDR3, as DNA: TGTGCCAGCAGGTCGGACATGACCTACGAGCAGTACTTC. This sequence encodes CASRSDMTYEQYF.

V usage is TRBV11-2 and J usage is TRBJ1-1; 7 nucleotides line up with TRBD1. Germline CDR1 reads SGHAT; CDR2 reads FQNNGV. The CDR3 runs 14 residues. With V trimmed by 7 bases and J by 4 bases, 9 bases remained unmatched. CDR3 amino acids: CASNTAQGTTEAFF. The CDR3 region has the DNA TGTGCCAGCAACACGGCACAGGGGACCACTGAAGCTTTCTTT.

This clone was detected only once. The chain uses TRBV5-6 and TRBJ1-2; maybe TRBD1 (6 bases). V was trimmed by 2 bases and J by 4 bases, leaving 9 bases between them. Germline CDR1 SGHDT, CDR2 YYEEEE. The CDR3 totals 13 residues. CDR3 nucleotide sequence: TGTGCCAGCAGCTTCGGCAGGGGCTATGGCTACACCTTC. Translating it yields CASSFGRGYGYTF.

This rearrangement joins TRBV28 to TRBJ1-1, with TRBD1 matching over 10 bases. Germline V gives CDR1 MDHEN, CDR2 SYDVKM. CDR3 length: 14 residues. The V and J ends lost 4 bases and 3 bases, in that order; junction bases with no gene match: 2. CDR3 in amino acids: CASSSGQGDTEAFF. Written as DNA, the CDR3 is TGTGCCAGCAGTTCAGGACAGGGGGACACTGAAGCTTTCTTT.

V is TRBV9 and J is TRBJ2-1; TRBD2 is a possible D gene (6 bases). CDR1 SGDLS and CDR2 YYNGEE come from the germline V gene. The CDR3 is 15 amino acids. Trimming removed 3 bases at V and 2 bases at J, with 12 bases between. CDR3 DNA sequence: TGTGCCAGCAGCGCCCGGGAGAAGACCTACAATGAGCAGTTCTTC. This sequence encodes CASSAREKTYNEQFF.

The gene calls are TRBV29-1 and TRBJ2-7, with 11 bases aligning to TRBD2. The CDR3 spans 15 residues. The V segment lost 2 bases and the J segment 3 bases; nucleotides outside the gene matches: 6. Germline CDR1 reads SQVTM; CDR2 reads ANQGSEA. The chain's CDR3 is CSVELAGGPDYEQYF. DNA for the CDR3: TGCAGCGTTGAATTAGCGGGGGGGCCTGACTACGAGCAGTACTTC.

The V gene is TRBV9, the J gene TRBJ2-1, with 8 bases matching TRBD2. Per the germline V gene, CDR1 is SGDLS and CDR2 is YYNGEE. The V and J ends lost 4 bases and 3 bases, in that order; junction bases with no gene match: 6. CDR3 length: 15 amino acids. The CDR3 here is CASSRPGLDYNEQFF. Here the CDR3 DNA reads TGTGCCAGCAGCAGACCGGGACTAGACTACAATGAGCAGTTCTTC.

The J gene is TRBJ1-2, the V gene TRBV5-4, with TRBD1 identical over 9 bases. Germline trimming cut 0 bases from V and 6 bases from J; bases unmatched to any gene: 6. The CDR3 is 15 residues long. Germline V lookup: CDR1 SGHNT, CDR2 YYREEE (reference sequence). CDR3 sequence reads: CASSLGFRTGDGYTF. The CDR3 region has the DNA TGTGCCAGCAGCTTGGGGTTTCGGACAGGGGATGGCTACACCTTC.

This clone was counted a few times. This rearrangement joins TRBV5-4 to TRBJ1-1; 7 bases fit TRBD1. The CDR3 is 16 amino acids. CDR1 and CDR2 (germline): SGHNT, YYREEE (reference sequence). V lost 4 bases, J lost 2 bases, and 11 bases stayed unmatched. CDR3 region: CASSTSPGQSNTEAFF. CDR3 DNA sequence: TGTGCCAGCAGCACTTCGCCGGGACAGAGTAACACTGAAGCTTTCTTT.

Comments on this clone: Different DNA sequences within this sample yield the same CDR3. The chain has TRBV18 and TRBJ1-2; no firm D call. The CDR3 extends over 13 amino acids. Between the trimmed V and J ends, which lost 3 bases and 1 base, there was a span of 6 bases. The germline V gene has CDR1 KGHSH and CDR2 LQKENI. The chain's CDR3 is CASSPGSNYGYTF. The CDR3 nucleotides are TGTGCCAGCTCACCCGGGAGTAACTATGGCTACACCTTC. The variable domain in full, completed from reference TRBV18 and TRBJ1-2, reads NAGVMQNPRHLVRRRGQEARLRCSPMKGHSHVYWYRQLPEEGLKFMVYLQKENIIDESGMPKERFSAEFPKEGPSILRIQQVVRGDSAAYFCASSPGSNYGYTFGSGTRLTVV.

This CDR3 is CASSIGGWGNTEAFF. CDR3 nucleotide sequence: TGTGCCAGCAGCATAGGGGGCTGGGGGAACACTGAAGCTTTCTTT. The V gene is TRBV19, the J gene TRBJ1-1; 7 bases are shared with TRBD1. The CDR3 is made up of 15 amino acids. V lost 9 bases and J lost 1; bases outside the gene matches: 11. Germline V gives CDR1 LNHDA, CDR2 SQIVND (reference sequence).

V usage is TRBV19 and J usage is TRBJ2-1, with 7 positions matching TRBD1. From germline, CDR1 is LNHDA and CDR2 SQIVND (reference sequence). V trimming: 7 bases; J trimming: 7 bases; junction bases outside the gene matches: 10. This CDR3 is 14 amino acids long. CDR3 bases: TGTGCCAGTACTCCGGACAGGTATCGTAATGAGCAGTTCTTC. Amino acid sequence: CASTPDRYRNEQFF.

The CDR3 DNA sequence: TGTGCCAGCAGCGGCCCAGGGGGGTCGGGCTACACCTTC. This encodes CASSGPGGSGYTF. The genes are TRBV3-1 (or the pseudogene TRBV3-2) and TRBJ1-2, with 7 bases lining up with TRBD1. The CDR3 is 13 residues long. After removal of 5 bases from V and 8 bases from J, the junction contained 8 bases not matched to a gene. Germline lookup yields CDR1 LGHDT and CDR2 YNNKEL (reference sequence).